These 23 T cell receptor beta chains were all obtained from the same sample, sequenced in a study of T cells in Graves' hyperthyroidism and ophthalmopathy. It was RNA transcripts that yielded the amplified TCR beta CDR3 regions. Initially, a first-round RT-PCR of the TCR CDR3 employed the HTBI primer set. TCRdb reanalysed the multiplex PCR reads using MiXCR and keeps one entry per CDR3 protein. The sample yields approximately 610,000 distinct CDR3 sequences, roughly 14% seen once. Sequencing input: blood. The receptors derive from a middle-aged woman with Graves' ophthalmopathy.

The table lists this clonotype with a few counts. The CDR3 is CASRRQGLAQPQHF. CDR3 DNA sequence: TGTGCCAGCAGGAGACAGGGGTTGGCTCAGCCCCAGCATTTT. The chain recombines TRBV5-5 with TRBJ1-5; 8 nucleotides agree with TRBD1. Germline loops: CDR1 SGHKS, CDR2 YYEKEE (reference sequence). CDR3 length: 14 amino acids. With 5 bases clipped from V and 6 bases from J, the junction kept 7 bases outside the gene matches.

This clonotype was detected many times. V gene TRBV6-2 or TRBV6-3 combines with J gene TRBJ1-3, with D unclear. Germline V gives CDR1 MNHEY, CDR2 SVGEGT. CDR3 length: 16 residues. Deletions cut 0 bases from V and 0 bases from J, with 9 bases between. The CDR3 sequence: CASSYSRRISGNTIYF. As DNA, the CDR3 is TGTGCCAGCAGTTACTCCCGCCGGATCTCTGGAAACACCATATATTTT.

This clonotype was detected ten times or more. V gene TRBV28 combines with J gene TRBJ2-5, with D possibly TRBD2 on 6 matching bases. Looked up from germline, CDR1 is MDHEN and CDR2 is SYDVKM. Trimming removed 8 bases from V and 2 bases from J, with 21 bases in between. The CDR3 covers 16 residues. In nucleotides, the CDR3 is TGTGCCAGCGTCGGGAGAAATTTGGGCCAACAAGAGACCCAGTACTTC. This translates into CASVGRNLGQQETQYF.

This clonotype was counted many times. The CDR3 protein is CATSDSRGGPEAFF. For the CDR3, the DNA is TGTGCCACCAGTGATTCGCGTGGGGGGCCTGAAGCTTTCTTT. This chain joins TRBV24-1 and TRBJ1-1, with a tentative D call TRBD1 (6 bases). Germline V CDR1 and CDR2: KGHDR, SFDVKD. V was cut by 2 bases and J by 6 bases, with 12 bases left in between. This CDR3 is built from 14 residues.

The rearrangement joins TRBV18 to TRBJ1-3; no definite D call. V lost 1 base and J lost 0, with 13 bases in between. From germline, CDR1 is KGHSH and CDR2 LQKENI. The CDR3 totals 17 residues. The CDR3 nucleotides are TGTGCCAGCTCACCACTGATATCAGGCTTCTCTGGAAACACCATATATTTT. It codes for CASSPLISGFSGNTIYF. Full variable domain (remainder filled in from reference TRBV18 and TRBJ1-3): NAGVMQNPRHLVRRRGQEARLRCSPMKGHSHVYWYRQLPEEGLKFMVYLQKENIIDESGMPKERFSAEFPKEGPSILRIQQVVRGDSAAYFCASSPLISGFSGNTIYFGEGSWLTVV.

This clonotype was observed many times. The chain uses TRBV7-2 and TRBJ2-5, with 11 nucleotides matching TRBD2. Germline V CDR1 and CDR2: SGHTA, FQGNSA. The CDR3 is 16 amino acids. V lost 1 base, J lost 5 bases, and 6 bases stayed unmatched. The CDR3, as DNA: TGTGCCAGCAGCTTAGGGATACTAGCGGGAGTGGAGACCCAGTACTTC. Translated: CASSLGILAGVETQYF. The full variable domain, in which reference TRBV7-2 and TRBJ2-5 provide the parts outside the CDR3, is GAGVSQSPSNKVTEKGKDVELRCDPISGHTALYWYRQSLGQGLEFLIYFQGNSAPDKSGLPSDRFSAERTGGSVSTLTIQRTQQEDSAVYLCASSLGILAGVETQYFGPGTRLLVL.

This clonotype was seen many times. The chain employs TRBV7-2 and TRBJ1-1; 8 bases map to TRBD1. Germline-derived CDR1 and CDR2 are SGHTA and FQGNSA. With 3 bases clipped from V and 7 bases from J, the junction kept 4 bases outside the gene matches. CDR3 length equals 13 residues. The CDR3 region is CASSFPGGVEAFF. The CDR3 DNA is TGTGCCAGCAGCTTTCCAGGGGGCGTTGAAGCTTTCTTT.

This clonotype was detected ten times or more. The chain employs TRBV4-3 and TRBJ2-2; 8 nucleotides align to TRBD1. Germline V gives CDR1 LGHNA, CDR2 YSLEER. V lost 1 base to trimming and J lost 6 bases; unmatched junction nucleotides: 7. CDR3 length: 16 residues. The CDR3 coding sequence is TGCGCCAGCAGCCAAGGTGCAGGGGGCTTATCCGGGGAGCTGTTTTTT. It yields the protein CASSQGAGGLSGELFF.

This clonotype was seen only a few times. This chain joins TRBV29-1 and TRBJ2-2; D gene uncertain. CDR1 is SQVTM, CDR2 ANQGSEA, per germline. The CDR3 runs 14 residues. V was cut by 1 base and J by 4 bases, with 10 bases left in between. The CDR3 sequence is CSVEGLRVTGELFF. The CDR3 bases are TGCAGCGTTGAAGGTCTCAGAGTCACCGGGGAGCTGTTTTTT.

The rearrangement uses TRBV6-2 or TRBV6-3 and TRBJ2-2; 11 bases fit TRBD2. J was trimmed by 7 bases and V by 8 bases; bases with no gene match: 12. The CDR3 has 16 amino acids. CDR1 and CDR2 (germline): MNHEY, SVGEGT. The CDR3 spells CASLPALAGVGGELFF. As DNA, the CDR3 is TGTGCCAGCCTCCCCGCACTAGCGGGAGTTGGCGGGGAGCTGTTTTTT.

The rearrangement links TRBV28 to TRBJ1-1; D remains unclear. This CDR3 region has 13 residues. Between the trimmed V and J ends, which lost 6 bases and 0 bases, there was a span of 8 bases. Germline CDR1 MDHEN, CDR2 SYDVKM. The CDR3 DNA is TGTGCCAGCAGGGAAATCATGAACACTGAAGCTTTCTTT. Translated, it gives CASREIMNTEAFF.

This clonotype was observed a handful of times. The chain couples TRBV6-1 to TRBJ1-1; TRBD1 might be the D (6 bases). The V end was cut by 6 bases, the J end by 8 bases, with 13 bases between. The CDR3 is made up of 12 amino acids. Germline V gene data show CDR1 as MNHNS and CDR2 as SASEGT. DNA for the CDR3: TGTGCCAGCAGGACCTACAGGGCCGAAGCTTTCTTT. It encodes CASRTYRAEAFF.

This clonotype was counted at least ten times. The rearrangement links TRBV12-3 or TRBV12-4 to TRBJ1-2; D gene ambiguous. CDR3 length: 13 residues. Trimming removed 1 base from V and 8 bases from J, with 11 bases in between. The CDR3 sequence: CASSLETLGGYTF. The CDR3 DNA reads TGTGCCAGCAGTTTAGAGACATTGGGAGGCTACACCTTC.

This clonotype was counted ten times or more. The rearrangement links TRBV6-5 to TRBJ1-1, with D perhaps matching TRBD1 (5 bases). Per germline, CDR1 MNHEY and CDR2 SVGAGI. V lost 7 bases to trimming and J lost 4 bases, with 7 bases between them. The CDR3 totals 11 residues. The CDR3 coding sequence is TGTGCCAGCAACGGGGGCACTGAAGCTTTCTTT. Residues: CASNGGTEAFF.

This clonotype was seen at least ten times. The V and J genes are TRBV27 and TRBJ1-5; D is ambiguous. The germline gives CDR1 MNHEY, CDR2 SMNVEV (reference sequence). The CDR3 contains 13 residues. Trimming pared 6 bases from V and 3 bases from J, leaving 9 bases between. The CDR3 sequence is CASRVRFNQPQHF. The CDR3 DNA sequence: TGTGCCAGCAGAGTACGGTTCAATCAGCCCCAGCATTTT.

This clonotype was recorded at least ten times. The V and J genes are TRBV20-1 and TRBJ1-1; TRBD1 aligns across 7 bases. From germline, CDR1 is DFQATT and CDR2 SNEGSKA (reference sequence). CDR3 size: 13 residues. After removal of 3 bases from V and 0 bases from J, the junction contained 1 base not matched to a gene. The CDR3: CSARDRLNTEAFF. In nucleotides, the CDR3 is TGCAGTGCTAGGGACAGGTTGAACACTGAAGCTTTCTTT.

This clonotype has a count of ten or more. This chain connects TRBV2 to TRBJ2-4, with a possible D match to TRBD1 (6 bases). Trimming cost V 1 base and J 11 bases, with 12 bases left between them. This CDR3 has 13 amino acids. Germline V lookup: CDR1 SNHLY, CDR2 FYNNEI. Here the CDR3 DNA reads TGTGCCAGCAGTGAAGTTCCGGACAGTCTTCAGTACTTC. Protein: CASSEVPDSLQYF. Complete variable domain (other parts from reference TRBV2 and TRBJ2-4): EPEVTQTPSHQVTQMGQEVILRCVPISNHLYFYWYRQILGQKVEFLVSFYNNEISEKSEIFDDQFSVERPDGSNFTLKIRSTKLEDSAMYFCASSEVPDSLQYFGAGTRLSVL.

Ten or more counts support this clonotype. The chain uses TRBV12-3 or TRBV12-4 and TRBJ2-5, with D possibly being TRBD1 (6 bases). This CDR3 contains 13 residues. Trimming shortened V by 8 bases and J by 5 bases, and 15 bases separated the two germline ends. This CDR3 is CASLLTGWETQYF. DNA for the CDR3: TGTGCCAGCCTCCTCACAGGGTGGGAGACCCAGTACTTC.

The rearrangement uses TRBV10-3 and TRBJ1-1; D call uncertain. V shed 3 bases and J shed 6 bases, with 11 bases lying between them. Germline values: CDR1 ENHRY, CDR2 SYGVKD. CDR3 length: 13 residues. CDR3: CAISDGSVAEAFF. In DNA form, the CDR3 reads TGTGCCATCAGTGATGGGAGTGTCGCTGAAGCTTTCTTT.

This clonotype showed up many times. The V gene is TRBV7-2, the J gene TRBJ2-7; 9 nucleotides line up with TRBD2. The CDR3 extends over 14 amino acids. Per germline, CDR1 SGHTA and CDR2 FQGNSA. J was trimmed by 6 bases and V by 1 base; bases with no gene match: 4. CDR3 in amino acids: CASSLEGGRAEQYF. CDR3 DNA: TGTGCCAGCAGCTTAGAGGGCGGGAGGGCCGAGCAGTACTTC.

This clonotype was observed a few times. The DNA for the CDR3 is TGTGCCAGCAGCATCACAGGACAGCCCCAGCATTTT. As protein: CASSITGQPQHF. The chain has TRBV7-8 and TRBJ1-5; D may be TRBD1 (5 bases). Germline loops: CDR1 SGHVS, CDR2 FQNEAQ. The V end was cut by 5 bases, the J end by 7 bases, with 9 bases between. This CDR3 has 12 amino acids.

The count of this clonotype is one. This chain links TRBV7-9 with TRBJ2-5; tentative D call: TRBD2 (6 bases). Trimming took 0 bases from V and 5 from J, leaving 10 bases between them. The germline gives CDR1 SEHNR, CDR2 FQNEAQ (reference sequence). The CDR3 extends over 14 amino acids. The CDR3 region is CASSLAGGYETQYF. The CDR3 coding sequence is TGTGCCAGCAGCTTAGCGGGGGGATATGAGACCCAGTACTTC.

This clonotype has at least ten counts. The J gene is TRBJ2-7, the V gene TRBV6-5; 12 positions agree with TRBD2. The CDR3 extends over 15 amino acids. J lost 6 bases, V lost 2 bases, and 5 bases had no gene match. CDR1 and CDR2 (germline): MNHEY, SVGAGI. The CDR3 region has the DNA TGTGCCAGCAGTTACCCGCTAGCGGGAGGGCCCGAGCAGTACTTC. The encoded protein is CASSYPLAGGPEQYF.